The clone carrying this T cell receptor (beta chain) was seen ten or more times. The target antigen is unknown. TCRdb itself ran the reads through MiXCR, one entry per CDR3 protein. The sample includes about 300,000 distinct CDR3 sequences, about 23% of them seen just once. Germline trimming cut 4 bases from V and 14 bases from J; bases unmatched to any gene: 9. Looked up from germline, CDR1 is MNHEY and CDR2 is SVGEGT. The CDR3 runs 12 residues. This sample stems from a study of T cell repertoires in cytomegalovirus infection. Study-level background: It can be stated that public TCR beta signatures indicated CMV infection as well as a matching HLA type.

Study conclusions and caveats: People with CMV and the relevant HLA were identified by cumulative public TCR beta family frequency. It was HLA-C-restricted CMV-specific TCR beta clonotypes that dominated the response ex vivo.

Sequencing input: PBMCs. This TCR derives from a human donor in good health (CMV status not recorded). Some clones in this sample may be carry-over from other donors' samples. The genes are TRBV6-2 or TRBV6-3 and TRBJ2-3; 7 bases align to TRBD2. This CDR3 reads CASSSGGPSLYF. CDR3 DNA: TGTGCCAGCAGTTCGGGAGGACCATCTTTGTATTTT.